Shown below are 32 T cell receptor beta chains from a single sample sequenced in a study of cytomegalovirus exposure and HLA in healthy donors. Both 60 Vbeta primers and 13 Jbeta primers went into the PCR. TCRdb keeps only in-frame clones here, not all; method: immunoSEQ multiplex PCR. Among around 150,000 clones listed, about 75% were seen once. Material: PBMCs. The receptors stem from a man younger than 35 in good health and CMV-seronegative.

The chain links TRBV6-4 to TRBJ2-4; 10 bases are shared with TRBD2. V was clipped by 0 bases and J by 14 bases; unmatched bases: 4. The CDR3 runs 13 residues. The V gene's germline CDR1 is MRHNA and CDR2 SNTAGT. The CDR3: CASSDSLAGEKYF. For the CDR3, the DNA is TGTGCCAGCAGTGACTCTCTAGCGGGAGAGAAGTACTTC.

The chain employs TRBV27 and TRBJ1-1, with D perhaps TRBD1 (6 bases). Trimming removed 1 base from V and 3 bases from J, with 18 bases in between. Germline CDR1 reads MNHEY; CDR2 reads SMNVEV (reference sequence). CDR3 length equals 17 residues. The CDR3 loop reads CASSLLGQYRADTEAFF. DNA of the CDR3: TGTGCCAGCAGTTTATTAGGGCAATACAGGGCGGACACTGAAGCTTTCTTT.

The chain joins TRBV15 to TRBJ2-7, with a weak D call TRBD1 (5 bases). The CDR3 runs 15 residues. Germline V gene lookup returns CDR1 LNHNV and CDR2 YYDKDF (reference sequence). V lost 0 bases to trimming and J lost 2 bases, with 11 bases between them. CDR3 protein: CATSRDRSGTYEQYF. For the CDR3, the DNA is TGTGCCACCAGCAGAGATCGGTCAGGGACCTACGAGCAGTACTTC.

As regards this clone: One end of the junction is discordant with germline, which a read error may explain. The chain links TRBV7-9 to TRBJ1-3; a possible D gene is TRBD1 (6 bases). The CDR3 contains 16 residues. Germline CDR1 and CDR2: SEHNR and FQNEAQ (reference sequence). Here the CDR3 DNA reads TGTTCCAGCAGCCCCAAACACAGGGTGGGAGGAAACACCATATATTTT. Translating it yields CSSSPKHRVGGNTIYF.

This clone was counted only a few times. The chain joins TRBV30 to TRBJ1-4; D not resolved. In germline, CDR1 is GTSNPN, CDR2 SVGIG (reference sequence). CDR3 length: 14 amino acids. With 2 bases removed from V and 1 base from J, the gap between germline ends came to 8 bases. This CDR3 is CAWSSGETNEKLFF. The CDR3 DNA reads TGTGCCTGGAGTTCTGGAGAAACTAATGAAAAACTGTTTTTT.

V and J are TRBV7-8 and TRBJ1-2, with D uncertain. The CDR3 is made up of 15 amino acids. The V and J ends lost 6 bases and 5 bases respectively, with 19 bases between them. Germline V gives CDR1 SGHVS, CDR2 FQNEAQ. CDR3 sequence (DNA): TGTGCCAGCAGTTCTACCCGGAGGACGGCGTATGGCTACACCTTC. Translating gives CASSSTRRTAYGYTF. The whole variable domain, filled in from reference TRBV7-8 and TRBJ1-2, reads GAGVSQSPRYKVAKRGQDVALRCDPISGHVSLFWYQQALGQGPEFLTYFQNEAQLDKSGLPSDRFFAERPEGSVSTLKIQRTQQEDSAVYLCASSSTRRTAYGYTFGSGTRLTVV.

About this clone: The sample has other DNA sequences that encode this CDR3 too. This rearrangement joins TRBV5-1 to TRBJ1-6, with TRBD1 matching 7 bases. The CDR3 is 12 amino acids. Trimming removed 7 bases from V and 6 bases from J; junction bases left unmatched: 1. Germline CDR1 reads SGHRS; CDR2 reads YFSETQ. This CDR3 is CASRDSNSPLHF. In nucleotides, the CDR3 is TGCGCCAGCCGGGACAGTAATTCACCCCTCCACTTT.

The chain is built from TRBV28 and TRBJ1-6, with 11 nucleotides matching TRBD1. The junction had 6 bases not matched to a gene; V was cut back by 3 bases and J by 5 bases. Germline CDR1 is MDHEN and CDR2 is SYDVKM. The length of the CDR3 is 17 residues. CDR3 DNA: TGTGCCAGCAGTTTCCCGGACAGGGGGCAACATAATTCACCCCTCCACTTT. Protein product: CASSFPDRGQHNSPLHF. Variable domain in full (rest from reference TRBV28 and TRBJ1-6): DVKVTQSSRYLVKRTGEKVFLECVQDMDHENMFWYRQDPGLGLRLIYFSYDVKMKEKGDIPEGYSVSREKKERFSLILESASTNQTSMYLCASSFPDRGQHNSPLHFGNGTRLTVT.

The table lists this clone with a few counts. The genes are TRBV6-5 and TRBJ1-6; no firm D call. This CDR3 contains 16 residues. Trimming removed 2 bases from V and 9 bases from J, with 17 bases in between. The germline V gene encodes CDR1 MNHEY and CDR2 SVGAGI. The CDR3 is CASSYENSRLGSPLHF. In nucleotides, the CDR3 is TGTGCCAGCAGTTACGAGAACAGTCGATTGGGTTCACCCCTCCACTTT.

The rearrangement joins TRBV9 to TRBJ2-2; D is undetermined. Germline CDR1 SGDLS, CDR2 YYNGEE. The ends were cut back, 0 bases at V and 3 bases at J, with 15 bases in the middle. The CDR3 covers 17 residues. CDR3 amino acids: CASSVAPSPRDTGELFF. The CDR3 bases are TGTGCCAGCAGCGTAGCTCCGAGCCCCCGGGACACCGGGGAGCTGTTTTTT. Combining the CDR3 with reference TRBV9 and TRBJ2-2 gives the whole variable domain DSGVTQTPKHLITATGQRVTLRCSPRSGDLSVYWYQQSLDQGLQFLIQYYNGEERAKGNILERFSAQQFPDLHSELNLSSLELGDSALYFCASSVAPSPRDTGELFFGEGSRLTVL.

V is TRBV7-9 and J is TRBJ2-5; 12 bases line up with TRBD2. Trimming at V came to 3 bases and at J to 7 bases, leaving 6 bases not matched to a gene. This CDR3 comprises 15 residues. The germline V gene encodes CDR1 SEHNR and CDR2 FQNEAQ (reference sequence). For the CDR3, the DNA is TGTGCCAGCAGCTTGTTCTCTAGCGGGAGGGGGACCCAGTACTTC. As protein: CASSLFSSGRGTQYF.

The V gene is TRBV9, the J gene TRBJ1-1; no clear D. The CDR3 is 13 residues long. With 1 base removed from V and 1 base from J, the gap between germline ends came to 5 bases. Germline loops: CDR1 SGDLS, CDR2 YYNGEE. CDR3 sequence reads: CASSVTGNTEAFF. Written as DNA, the CDR3 is TGTGCCAGCAGCGTAACCGGGAACACTGAAGCTTTCTTT.

This clone has only a few counts. V usage is TRBV6-1 and J usage is TRBJ2-5; tentatively, D is TRBD2 (6 bases). The CDR3 runs to 16 residues. CDR1 is MNHNS and CDR2 is SASEGT in the germline V gene. V shed 2 bases and J shed 4 bases, with 17 bases lying between them. This chain's CDR3 is CASSEWGPSRGETQYF. The CDR3 DNA reads as TGTGCCAGCAGTGAATGGGGACCTTCGCGGGGAGAGACCCAGTACTTC.

There are a few counts of this clone. The chain joins TRBV7-9 to TRBJ2-5; 11 bases are shared with TRBD2. CDR1 is SEHNR, CDR2 FQNEAQ, per germline (reference sequence). The CDR3 extends over 16 amino acids. With 5 bases clipped from V and 1 base from J, the junction kept 6 bases outside the gene matches. CDR3: CASSPPTSGAQETQYF. The CDR3 nucleotides read TGTGCCAGCAGCCCTCCGACTAGCGGGGCCCAAGAGACCCAGTACTTC.

V gene TRBV6-5 combines with J gene TRBJ2-7; 9 positions match TRBD2. Per germline, CDR1 MNHEY and CDR2 SVGAGI. The CDR3 extends over 14 amino acids. Unmatched junction bases numbered 8, after V lost 8 bases and J lost 3 bases. CDR3 DNA: TGTGCCAGCCGACAAGGGACTAGCTTCTACGAGCAGTACTTC. Translated, it gives CASRQGTSFYEQYF.

This clone was counted once. This chain joins TRBV4-1 and TRBJ2-5; D uncertain. TRBJ2-7 matches the DNA end more closely, so the J call is doubtful. Germline-derived CDR1 and CDR2 are MGHRA and YSYEKL. CDR3 length: 17 amino acids. CDR3 nucleotides: TGCGCCAGCAGCCCCATAGGTCGGACCCGAAAAGACTACGAGCAGTACTTC. It specifies CASSPIGRTRKDYEQYF.

This chain uses TRBV6-5 with TRBJ2-7; TRBD1 agrees at 8 bases. Losses at the gene ends were 0 bases for V and 3 bases for J; bases not matched to a gene: 4. CDR1 and CDR2 from the germline V gene are MNHEY and SVGAGI. The length of the CDR3 is 15 residues. CDR3 residues: CASSYSGGQGYEQYF. DNA of the CDR3: TGTGCCAGCAGTTACTCGGGTGGACAGGGCTACGAGCAGTACTTC.

The chain is built from TRBV9 and TRBJ2-5; 7 bases agree with TRBD1. The J call is doubtful: the DNA matches TRBJ2-7 better. The CDR3 is 14 residues long. Germline V gives CDR1 SGDLS, CDR2 YYNGEE. The CDR3 nucleotides read TGTGCCAGCAGCGTATCAGGGGGAGTCTACGAGCAGTACTTC. It yields the protein CASSVSGGVYEQYF.

J is TRBJ2-5 and V is TRBV5-1; 10 positions match TRBD2. J gave up 4 bases and V 5 bases, and 2 bases lay outside the gene matches. The germline V gene encodes CDR1 SGHRS and CDR2 YFSETQ. The CDR3 has 13 amino acids. The CDR3 region has the DNA TGCGCCAGCAGATTAGCGGGAGGAGAGACCCAGTACTTC. Amino acid sequence: CASRLAGGETQYF.

This chain links TRBV13 with TRBJ2-1; 13 nucleotides match TRBD2. Germline CDR1 PRHDT, CDR2 FYEKMQ (reference sequence). This CDR3 has 17 amino acids. V dropped 5 bases and J dropped 8; count of bases not matched to a gene: 12. This CDR3 is CASSPPAGLAGVDEQFF. CDR3 coding DNA: TGTGCCAGCAGCCCTCCGGCTGGACTAGCGGGAGTCGATGAGCAGTTCTTC.

The gene calls are TRBV5-1 and TRBJ1-2; D not resolved. Germline V gene lookup returns CDR1 SGHRS and CDR2 YFSETQ. Trimming left V 4 bases short and J 11 bases short, with 21 bases between. The CDR3 extends over 14 amino acids. CDR3 bases: TGCGCCAGCAGCCCGTGGACGGCACCCGGGGTATACACCTTC. The encoded protein is CASSPWTAPGVYTF.

The V call is TRBV7-9, the J call TRBJ1-1; D uncertain. V shed 7 bases and J shed 3 bases, with 9 bases lying between them. The CDR3 extends over 12 amino acids. Germline V CDR1 and CDR2: SEHNR, FQNEAQ (reference sequence). The CDR3 DNA follows: TGTGCCAGCACCAGGAGGGACACTGAAGCTTTCTTT. Its translation is CASTRRDTEAFF.

This clone was counted once. The chain has TRBV28 and TRBJ2-3, with D possibly being TRBD2 (8 bases). Looked up from germline, CDR1 is MDHEN and CDR2 is SYDVKM. Trimming shortened V by 5 bases and J by 6 bases, and 27 bases separated the two germline ends. The CDR3 is 18 amino acids. The CDR3 region is CASSPSRGLGGPSDTQYF. CDR3 bases: TGTGCCAGCAGTCCATCTCGGGGACTAGGGGGCCCTTCGGATACGCAGTATTTT.

This sequence joins TRBV4-3 and TRBJ2-1, with D hard to call. The V end lost 1 base, the J end lost 5 bases, and 9 bases lay between the germline ends. CDR1 and CDR2 (germline): LGHNA, YSLEER. The CDR3 loop spans 14 amino acids. CDR3 residues: CASSQGNGDNEQFF. The CDR3 DNA reads TGCGCCAGCAGCCAAGGGAATGGAGACAATGAGCAGTTCTTC.

The chain carries TRBV27 and TRBJ2-6; 9 nucleotides align to TRBD2. Unmatched junction bases numbered 14, after V lost 5 bases and J lost 3 bases. CDR1 MNHEY and CDR2 SMNVEV come from the germline V gene (reference sequence). The CDR3 contains 19 residues. CDR3 coding DNA: TGTGCCAGCAGTCGCGTCCTTTTAGCGGGAGCGATTGGGGCCAACGTCCTGACTTTC. Protein sequence: CASSRVLLAGAIGANVLTF.

This clone was counted a few times. This specimen includes other DNA sequences encoding the same CDR3. The V gene is TRBV4-3, the J gene TRBJ2-1; 11 bases agree with TRBD2. Germline CDR1 reads LGHNA; CDR2 reads YSLEER. This CDR3 contains 16 residues. The trim removed 0 bases at V and 3 bases at J, leaving 1 base unmatched. CDR3 DNA sequence: TGCGCCAGCAGCCAAGATGGGACTAGCGGCTACAATGAGCAGTTCTTC. Its translation is CASSQDGTSGYNEQFF.

This chain uses TRBV7-9 with TRBJ2-2; 9 bases map to TRBD1. The CDR3 contains 13 residues. Looked up from germline, CDR1 is SEHNR and CDR2 is FQNEAQ (reference sequence). V trimming: 3 bases; J trimming: 7 bases; junction bases outside the gene matches: 0. Written as DNA, the CDR3 is TGTGCCAGCAGCTTGGGACAGGGCGGGGAGCTGTTTTTT. Translating gives CASSLGQGGELFF.

The genes are TRBV30 and TRBJ1-1, with D perhaps matching TRBD1 (5 bases). V was shortened by 6 bases and J by 4 bases, with 12 bases between the two germline ends. Germline CDR1 reads GTSNPN; CDR2 reads SVGIG (reference sequence). The CDR3 extends over 12 amino acids. CDR3 sequence (DNA): TGTGCCTGTAGGGGCGGTAGCACTGAAGCTTTCTTT. Amino acid sequence: CACRGGSTEAFF. Based on the CDR3 plus reference TRBV30 and TRBJ1-1, the full variable domain is SQTIHQWPATLVQPVGSPLSLECTVEGTSNPNLYWYRQAAGRGLQLLFYSVGIGQISSEVPQNLSASRPQDRQFILSSKKLLLSDSGFYLCACRGGSTEAFFGQGTRLTVV.

This rearrangement joins TRBV4-1 to TRBJ1-5, with 10 bases that match TRBD1. The CDR3 extends over 16 amino acids. CDR1 is MGHRA and CDR2 is YSYEKL in the germline V gene. V was clipped by 2 bases and J by 7 bases; unmatched bases: 8. The DNA of the CDR3 is TGCGCCAGCAGCCAACAGAAAGACAGGGGGCCACAGCCCCAGCATTTT. As protein: CASSQQKDRGPQPQHF.

This clone was picked up one time. The V call is TRBV4-1, the J call TRBJ1-3, with a possible D match to TRBD1 (5 bases). The CDR3 has 16 residues. With 1 base removed from V and 4 bases from J, the gap between germline ends came to 14 bases. CDR1 is MGHRA and CDR2 is YSYEKL in the germline V gene. The CDR3 DNA reads TGCGCCAGCAGCCAAGCCCACCTAGGGGAAGGAAACACCATATATTTT. Translation gives CASSQAHLGEGNTIYF.

The rearrangement joins TRBV30 to TRBJ1-2; D is perhaps TRBD1 (6 bases). Trimming shortened V by 5 bases and J by 2 bases, and 9 bases separated the two germline ends. The germline V gene has CDR1 GTSNPN and CDR2 SVGIG (reference sequence). CDR3 length equals 12 residues. CDR3 DNA sequence: TGTGCCTGGGAGGGGGGGAACTATGGCTACACCTTC. This translates into CAWEGGNYGYTF.

This clone was seen only once. The chain is built from TRBV7-2 and TRBJ1-5; 8 bases fit TRBD1. V lost 5 bases to trimming and J lost 1 base; unmatched junction nucleotides: 4. The CDR3 is 15 residues long. CDR1 SGHTA and CDR2 FQGNSA come from the germline V gene. The CDR3 nucleotides read TGTGCCAGCAGCCCGGGACAGGAAAGCAATCAGCCCCAGCATTTT. Amino acids: CASSPGQESNQPQHF.